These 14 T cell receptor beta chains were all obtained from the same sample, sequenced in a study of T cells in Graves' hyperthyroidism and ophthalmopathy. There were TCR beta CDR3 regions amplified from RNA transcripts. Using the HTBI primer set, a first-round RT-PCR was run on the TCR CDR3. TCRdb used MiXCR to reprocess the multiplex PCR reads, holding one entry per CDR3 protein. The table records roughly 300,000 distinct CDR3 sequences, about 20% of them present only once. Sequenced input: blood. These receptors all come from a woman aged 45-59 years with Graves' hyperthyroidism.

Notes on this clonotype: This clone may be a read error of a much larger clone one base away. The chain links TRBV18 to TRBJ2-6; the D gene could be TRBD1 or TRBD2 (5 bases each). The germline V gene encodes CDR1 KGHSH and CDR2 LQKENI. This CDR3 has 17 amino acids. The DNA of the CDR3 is TGTGCCAGCTCACGGGGGAACCTTGCCTCTGGGACCAACGTCCTGACTTTC. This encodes CASSRGNLASGTNVLTF.

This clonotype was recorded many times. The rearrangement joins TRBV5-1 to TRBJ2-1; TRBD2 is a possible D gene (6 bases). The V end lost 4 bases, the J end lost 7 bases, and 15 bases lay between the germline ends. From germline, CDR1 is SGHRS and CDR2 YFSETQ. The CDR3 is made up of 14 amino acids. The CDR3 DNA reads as TGCGCCAGCAGCCCCATGGAGGGCGGGAATGAGCAGTTCTTC. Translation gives CASSPMEGGNEQFF.

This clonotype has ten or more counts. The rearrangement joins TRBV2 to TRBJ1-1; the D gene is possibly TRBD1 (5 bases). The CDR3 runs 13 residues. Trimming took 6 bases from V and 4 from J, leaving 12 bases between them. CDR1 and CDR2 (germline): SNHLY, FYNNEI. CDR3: CASSAGFPTEAFF. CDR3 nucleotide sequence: TGTGCCAGCAGCGCAGGGTTCCCCACTGAAGCTTTCTTT.

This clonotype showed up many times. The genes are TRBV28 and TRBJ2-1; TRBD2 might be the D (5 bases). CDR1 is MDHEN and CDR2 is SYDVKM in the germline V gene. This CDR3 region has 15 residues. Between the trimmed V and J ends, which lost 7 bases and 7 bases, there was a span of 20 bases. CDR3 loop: CASKAPGLSGNEQFF. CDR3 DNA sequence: TGTGCCAGCAAAGCTCCGGGCCTCTCGGGGAATGAGCAGTTCTTC.

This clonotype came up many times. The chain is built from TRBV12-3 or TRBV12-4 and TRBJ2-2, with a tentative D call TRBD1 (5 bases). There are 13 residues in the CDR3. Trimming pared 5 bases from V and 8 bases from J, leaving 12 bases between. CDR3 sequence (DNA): TGTGCCAGCAGTAGGGGAAGTTCGGGGGAGCTGTTTTTT. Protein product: CASSRGSSGELFF.

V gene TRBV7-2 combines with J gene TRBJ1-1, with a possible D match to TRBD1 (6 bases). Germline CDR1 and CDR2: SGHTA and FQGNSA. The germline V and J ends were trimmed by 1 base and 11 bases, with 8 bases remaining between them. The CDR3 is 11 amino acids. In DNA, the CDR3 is TGTGCCAGCAGCTTAGACAGGGTGGCTTTCTTT. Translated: CASSLDRVAFF.

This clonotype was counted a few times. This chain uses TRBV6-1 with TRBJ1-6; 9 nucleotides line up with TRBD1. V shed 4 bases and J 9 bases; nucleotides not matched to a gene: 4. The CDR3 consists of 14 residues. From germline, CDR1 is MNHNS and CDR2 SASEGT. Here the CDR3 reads CASSARDRASPLHF. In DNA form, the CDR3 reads TGTGCCAGCAGTGCCCGGGACAGGGCTTCACCCCTCCACTTT.

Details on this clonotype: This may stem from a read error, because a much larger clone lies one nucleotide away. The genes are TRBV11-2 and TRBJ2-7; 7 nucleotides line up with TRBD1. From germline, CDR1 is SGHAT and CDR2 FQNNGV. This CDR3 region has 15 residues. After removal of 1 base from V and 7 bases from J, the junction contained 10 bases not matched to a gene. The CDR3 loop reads CASSLGAEGAREQYV. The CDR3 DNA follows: TGTGCCAGCAGCTTAGGGGCTGAGGGGGCGCGGGAGCAGTACGTC.

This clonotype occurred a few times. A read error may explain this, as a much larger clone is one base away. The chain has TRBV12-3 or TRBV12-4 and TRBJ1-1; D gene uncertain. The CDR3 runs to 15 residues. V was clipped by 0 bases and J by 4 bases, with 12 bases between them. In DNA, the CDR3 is TGTGCCAGCAGTTTAGCGGGGTTGGTGAGCACTGAAGCTTTCTTT. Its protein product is CASSLAGLVSTEAFF.

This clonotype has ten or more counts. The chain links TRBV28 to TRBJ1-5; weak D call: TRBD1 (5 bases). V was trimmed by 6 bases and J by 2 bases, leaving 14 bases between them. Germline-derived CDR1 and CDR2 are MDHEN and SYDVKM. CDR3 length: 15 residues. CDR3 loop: CASRDIGGGNQPQHF. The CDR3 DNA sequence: TGTGCCAGCAGGGACATTGGGGGGGGCAATCAGCCCCAGCATTTT.

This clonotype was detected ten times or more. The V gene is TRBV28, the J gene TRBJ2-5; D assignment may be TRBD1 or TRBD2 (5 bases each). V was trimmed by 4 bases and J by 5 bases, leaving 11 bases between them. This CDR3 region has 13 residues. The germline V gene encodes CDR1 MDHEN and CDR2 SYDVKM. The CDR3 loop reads CASSYEGWETQYF. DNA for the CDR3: TGTGCCAGCAGTTACGAGGGGTGGGAGACCCAGTACTTC.

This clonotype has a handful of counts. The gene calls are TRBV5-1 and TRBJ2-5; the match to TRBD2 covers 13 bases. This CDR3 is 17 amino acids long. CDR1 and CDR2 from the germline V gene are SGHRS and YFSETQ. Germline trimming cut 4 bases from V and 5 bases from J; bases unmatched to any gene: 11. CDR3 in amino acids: CASSPTSGGALRETQYF. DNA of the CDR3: TGCGCCAGCAGCCCAACTAGCGGGGGGGCCTTGCGGGAGACCCAGTACTTC.

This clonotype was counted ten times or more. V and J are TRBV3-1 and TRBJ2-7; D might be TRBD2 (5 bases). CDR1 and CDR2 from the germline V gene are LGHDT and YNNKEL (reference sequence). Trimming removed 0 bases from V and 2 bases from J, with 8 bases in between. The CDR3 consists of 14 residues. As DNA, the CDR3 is TGTGCCAGCAGCCAAGACTGGCGGGCCTACGAGCAGTACTTC. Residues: CASSQDWRAYEQYF.

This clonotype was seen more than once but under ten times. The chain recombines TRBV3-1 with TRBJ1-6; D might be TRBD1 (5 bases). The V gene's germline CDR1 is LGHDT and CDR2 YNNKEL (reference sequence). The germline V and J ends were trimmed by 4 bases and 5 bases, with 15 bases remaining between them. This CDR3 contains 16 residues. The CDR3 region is CASSPFFGGNNSPLHF. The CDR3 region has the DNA TGTGCCAGCAGCCCCTTCTTTGGGGGTAATAATTCACCCCTCCACTTT.